This section outlines one TCR beta chain sequence together with its context. The sample belongs to a study of T-cell reconstitution after alpha-beta-depleted transplantation in children. The authors prepared the TCRbeta library with unique molecular identifiers. TCRdb reprocessed the PCR reads with MiXCR, giving one entry per CDR3 protein. This sample carries some 340,000 distinct CDR3 sequences, approximately 10% of them seen once, and the ten largest clones take 2% to 2.5%. The V gene lost 4 bases and the J gene lost 0 bases, with 13 bases spanning the gap. The CDR3 extends over 15 amino acids. Per germline, CDR1 MNHEY and CDR2 SMNVEV (reference sequence).

The rearrangement joins TRBV27 to TRBJ2-7, with D possibly TRBD2 on 6 matching bases. This TCR was sampled from a human donor who donated a stem cell graft to a child with acute lymphoblastic leukemia. The material was PBMCs from the stem cell graft donor, obtained from the stem cell graft. CDR3 loop: CASSYGGHSSYEQYF. In nucleotides, the CDR3 is TGTGCCAGCAGTTACGGGGGTCATAGCTCCTACGAGCAGTACTTC.